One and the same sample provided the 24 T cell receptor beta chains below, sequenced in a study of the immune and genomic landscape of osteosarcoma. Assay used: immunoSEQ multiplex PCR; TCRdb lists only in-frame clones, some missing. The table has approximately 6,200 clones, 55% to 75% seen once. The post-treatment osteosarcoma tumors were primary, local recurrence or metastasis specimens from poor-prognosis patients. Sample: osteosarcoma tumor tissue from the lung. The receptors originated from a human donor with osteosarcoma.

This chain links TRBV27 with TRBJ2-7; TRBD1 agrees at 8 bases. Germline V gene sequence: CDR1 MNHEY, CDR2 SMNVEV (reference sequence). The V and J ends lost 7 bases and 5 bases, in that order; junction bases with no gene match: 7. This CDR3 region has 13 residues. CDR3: CASKNRGTHEQYF. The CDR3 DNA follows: TGTGCCAGCAAGAACAGGGGGACCCACGAGCAGTACTTC.

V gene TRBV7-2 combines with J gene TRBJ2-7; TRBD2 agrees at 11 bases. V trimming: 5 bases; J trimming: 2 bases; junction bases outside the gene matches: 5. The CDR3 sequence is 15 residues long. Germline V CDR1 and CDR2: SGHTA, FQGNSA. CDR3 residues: CASSVNSGRAYEQYF. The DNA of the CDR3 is TGTGCCAGCAGCGTCAATAGCGGGAGGGCCTACGAGCAGTACTTC.

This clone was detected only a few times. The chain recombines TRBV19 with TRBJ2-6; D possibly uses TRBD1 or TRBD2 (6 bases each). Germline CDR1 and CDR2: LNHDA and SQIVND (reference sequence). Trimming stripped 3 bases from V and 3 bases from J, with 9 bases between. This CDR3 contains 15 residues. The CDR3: CASSIGGNGANVLTF. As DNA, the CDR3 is TGTGCCAGTAGTATCGGGGGCAATGGGGCCAACGTCCTGACTTTC. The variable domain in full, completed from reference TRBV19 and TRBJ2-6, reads DGGITQSPKYLFRKEGQNVTLSCEQNLNHDAMYWYRQDPGQGLRLIYYSQIVNDFQKGDIAEGYSVSREKKESFPLTVTSAQKNPTAFYLCASSIGGNGANVLTFGAGSRLTVL.

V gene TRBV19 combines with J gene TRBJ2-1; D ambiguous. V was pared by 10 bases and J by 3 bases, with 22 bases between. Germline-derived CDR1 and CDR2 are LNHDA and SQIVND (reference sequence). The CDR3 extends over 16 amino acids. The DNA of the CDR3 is TGTGCCACCACTATTAACCCCGGTGGAAACTACAATGAGCAGTTCTTC. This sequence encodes CATTINPGGNYNEQFF. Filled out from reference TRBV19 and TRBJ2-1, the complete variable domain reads DGGITQSPKYLFRKEGQNVTLSCEQNLNHDAMYWYRQDPGQGLRLIYYSQIVNDFQKGDIAEGYSVSREKKESFPLTVTSAQKNPTAFYLCATTINPGGNYNEQFFGPGTRLTVL.

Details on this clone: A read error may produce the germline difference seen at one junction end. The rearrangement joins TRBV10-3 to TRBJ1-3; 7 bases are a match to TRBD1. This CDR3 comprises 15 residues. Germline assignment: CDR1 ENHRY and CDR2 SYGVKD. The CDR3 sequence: CAIRRDRVSGNIIYF. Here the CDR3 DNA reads TGTGCCATCCGTCGAGACAGGGTCTCTGGAAACATCATATATTTT.

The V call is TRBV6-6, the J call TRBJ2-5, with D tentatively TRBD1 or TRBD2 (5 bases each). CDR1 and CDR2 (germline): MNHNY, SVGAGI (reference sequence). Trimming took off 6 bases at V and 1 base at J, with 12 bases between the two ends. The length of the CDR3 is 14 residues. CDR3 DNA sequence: TGTGCCAGCAGGAGACAGAGGGGCCAAGAGACCCAGTACTTC. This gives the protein CASRRQRGQETQYF.

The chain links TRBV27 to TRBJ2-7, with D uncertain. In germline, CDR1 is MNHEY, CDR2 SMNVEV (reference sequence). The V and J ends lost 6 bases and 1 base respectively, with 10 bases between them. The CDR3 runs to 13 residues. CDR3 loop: CASRGIDSYEQYF. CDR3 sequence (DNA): TGTGCCAGCAGGGGCATAGATTCCTACGAGCAGTACTTC.

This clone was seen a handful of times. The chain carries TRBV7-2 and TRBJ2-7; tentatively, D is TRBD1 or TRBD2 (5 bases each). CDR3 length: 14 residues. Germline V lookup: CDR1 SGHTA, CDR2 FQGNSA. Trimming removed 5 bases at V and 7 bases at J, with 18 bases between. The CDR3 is CASSLGTKIREQYF. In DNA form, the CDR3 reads TGTGCCAGCAGCCTTGGGACCAAAATACGTGAGCAGTACTTC.

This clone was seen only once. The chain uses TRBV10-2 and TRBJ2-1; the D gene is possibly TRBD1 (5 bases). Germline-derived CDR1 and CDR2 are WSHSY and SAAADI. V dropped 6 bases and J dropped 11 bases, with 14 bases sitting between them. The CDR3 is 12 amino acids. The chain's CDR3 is CASRSLQEKQFF. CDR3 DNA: TGCGCCAGCAGGAGCCTACAGGAAAAGCAGTTCTTC.

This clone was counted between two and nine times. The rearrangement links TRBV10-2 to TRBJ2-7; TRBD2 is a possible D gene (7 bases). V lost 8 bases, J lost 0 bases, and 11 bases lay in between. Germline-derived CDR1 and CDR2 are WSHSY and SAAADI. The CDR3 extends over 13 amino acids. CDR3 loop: CASGGATSYEQYF. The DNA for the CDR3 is TGCGCCAGCGGGGGGGCGACCTCCTACGAGCAGTACTTC.

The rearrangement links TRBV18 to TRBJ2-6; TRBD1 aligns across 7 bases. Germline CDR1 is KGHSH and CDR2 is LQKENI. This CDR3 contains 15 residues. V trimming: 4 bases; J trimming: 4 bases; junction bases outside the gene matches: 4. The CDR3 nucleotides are TGTGCCAGCTCACAACAGGGGTCAGGGGCCAACGTCCTGACTTTC. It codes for CASSQQGSGANVLTF.

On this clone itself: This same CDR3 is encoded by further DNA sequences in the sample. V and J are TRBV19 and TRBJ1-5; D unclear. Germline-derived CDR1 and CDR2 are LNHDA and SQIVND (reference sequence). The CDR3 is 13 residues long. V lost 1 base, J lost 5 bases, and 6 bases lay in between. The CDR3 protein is CASSIAGHQPQHF. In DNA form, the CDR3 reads TGTGCCAGTAGTATAGCTGGGCATCAGCCCCAGCATTTT. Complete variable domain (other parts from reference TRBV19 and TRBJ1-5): DGGITQSPKYLFRKEGQNVTLSCEQNLNHDAMYWYRQDPGQGLRLIYYSQIVNDFQKGDIAEGYSVSREKKESFPLTVTSAQKNPTAFYLCASSIAGHQPQHFGDGTRLSIL.

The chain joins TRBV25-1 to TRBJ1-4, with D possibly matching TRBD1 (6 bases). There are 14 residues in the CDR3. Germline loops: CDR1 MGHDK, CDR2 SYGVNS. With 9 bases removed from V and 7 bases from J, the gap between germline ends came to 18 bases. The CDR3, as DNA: TGTGCCAGTAGGGAGACAGGCTTGCGTGAAAAACTGTTTTTT. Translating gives CASRETGLREKLFF.

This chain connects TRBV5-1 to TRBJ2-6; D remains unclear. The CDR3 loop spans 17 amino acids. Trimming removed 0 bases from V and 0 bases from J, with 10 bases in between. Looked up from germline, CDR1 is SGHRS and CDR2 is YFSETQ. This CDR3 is CASSLAAGSSGANVLTF. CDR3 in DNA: TGCGCCAGCAGCTTGGCTGCAGGTAGCTCTGGGGCCAACGTCCTGACTTTC. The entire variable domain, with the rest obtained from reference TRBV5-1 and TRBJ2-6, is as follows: KAGVTQTPRYLIKTRGQQVTLSCSPISGHRSVSWYQQTPGQGLQFLFEYFSETQRNKGNFPGRFSGRQFSNSRSEMNVSTLELGDSALYLCASSLAAGSSGANVLTFGAGSRLTVL.

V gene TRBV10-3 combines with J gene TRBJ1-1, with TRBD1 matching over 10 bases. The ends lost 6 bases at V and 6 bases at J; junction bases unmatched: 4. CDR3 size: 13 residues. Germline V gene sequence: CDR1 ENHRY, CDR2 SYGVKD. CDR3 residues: CAIRAGTGAEAFF. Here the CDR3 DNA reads TGTGCCATCAGGGCCGGGACAGGGGCTGAAGCTTTCTTT.

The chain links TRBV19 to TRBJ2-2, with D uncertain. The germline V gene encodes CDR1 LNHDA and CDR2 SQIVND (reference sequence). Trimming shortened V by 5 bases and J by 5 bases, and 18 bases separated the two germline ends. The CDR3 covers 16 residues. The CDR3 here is CASSPSSMGGTGELFF. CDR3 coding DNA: TGTGCCAGTAGTCCGAGTAGCATGGGTGGGACCGGGGAGCTGTTTTTT.

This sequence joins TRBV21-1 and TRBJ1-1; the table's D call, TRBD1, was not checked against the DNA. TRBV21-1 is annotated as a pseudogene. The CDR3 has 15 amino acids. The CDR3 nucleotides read TGTGCCAGCAGGGTTAAACAGGGGAGCAACACTGAAGCTTTCTTT. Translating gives CASRVKQGSNTEAFF.

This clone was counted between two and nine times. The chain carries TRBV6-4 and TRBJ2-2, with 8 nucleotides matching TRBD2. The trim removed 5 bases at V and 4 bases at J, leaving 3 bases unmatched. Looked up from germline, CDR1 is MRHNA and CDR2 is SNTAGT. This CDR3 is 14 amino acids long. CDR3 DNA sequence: TGTGCCAGCAGTCCCGGGACTAGCACCGGGGAGCTGTTTTTT. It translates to CASSPGTSTGELFF.

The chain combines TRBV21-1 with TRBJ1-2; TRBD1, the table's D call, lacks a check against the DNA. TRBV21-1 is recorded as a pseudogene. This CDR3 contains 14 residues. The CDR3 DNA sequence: TGTGCCAGCAGCAAAGGAGGCAGGGAATATGGCTACACCTTC. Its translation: CASSKGGREYGYTF.

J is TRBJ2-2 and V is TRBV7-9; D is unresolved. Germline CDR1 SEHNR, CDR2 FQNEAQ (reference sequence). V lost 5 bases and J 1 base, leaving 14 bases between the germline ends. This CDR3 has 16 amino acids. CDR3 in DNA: TGTGCCAGCAGCCCTGCCGGGTGGCAGAACACCGGGGAGCTGTTTTTT. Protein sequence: CASSPAGWQNTGELFF.

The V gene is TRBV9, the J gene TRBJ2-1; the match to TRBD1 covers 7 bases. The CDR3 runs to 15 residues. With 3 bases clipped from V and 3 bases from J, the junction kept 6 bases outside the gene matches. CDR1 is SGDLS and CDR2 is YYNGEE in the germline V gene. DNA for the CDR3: TGTGCCAGCAGCGCCCGCCGGGACAGCTACAATGAGCAGTTCTTC. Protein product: CASSARRDSYNEQFF.

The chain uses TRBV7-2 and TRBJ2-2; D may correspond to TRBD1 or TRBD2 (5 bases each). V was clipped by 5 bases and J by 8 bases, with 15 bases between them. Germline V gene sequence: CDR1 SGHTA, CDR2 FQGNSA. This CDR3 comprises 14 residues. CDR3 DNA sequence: TGTGCCAGCAGCCGGGACCTTGTCTTGGGGGAGCTGTTTTTT. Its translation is CASSRDLVLGELFF.

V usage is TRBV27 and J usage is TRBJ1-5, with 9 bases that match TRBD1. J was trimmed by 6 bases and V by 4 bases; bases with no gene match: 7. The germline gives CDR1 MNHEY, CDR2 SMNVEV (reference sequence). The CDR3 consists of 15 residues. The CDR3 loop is CASSYRGLNGQPQHF. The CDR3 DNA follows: TGTGCCAGCAGTTACAGGGGGCTCAATGGTCAGCCCCAGCATTTT.

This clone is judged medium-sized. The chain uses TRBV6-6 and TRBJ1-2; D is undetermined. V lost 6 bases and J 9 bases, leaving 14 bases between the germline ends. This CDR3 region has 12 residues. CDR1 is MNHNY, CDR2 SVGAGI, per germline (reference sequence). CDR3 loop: CASRPGTDSYTF. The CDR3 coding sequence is TGTGCCAGCAGACCAGGAACGGATAGCTACACCTTC.